These 14 T cell receptor beta chains were sequenced from one sample in a study of blood T cell repertoires in COVID-19. The repertoire was sequenced with immunoSEQ multiplex PCR; TCRdb's copy has only in-frame clones and lacks some. The sample shows about 150,000 clones, around four fifths of them seen only once. Source material: PBMCs or T cells enriched from blood (not recorded which). All receptors derive from a woman in her fifties or sixties who had recovered from COVID-19.

This chain's CDR3 is CASTLSGTNGYTF. The CDR3 DNA reads as TGTGCCAGTACCTTAAGCGGGACAAATGGCTACACCTTC. The V and J genes are TRBV19 and TRBJ1-2; D perhaps matches TRBD1 (6 bases). Germline loops: CDR1 LNHDA, CDR2 SQIVND (reference sequence). This CDR3 region has 13 residues. The ends were cut back, 7 bases at V and 6 bases at J, with 15 bases in the middle. Full variable domain (outside the CDR3, taken from reference TRBV19 and TRBJ1-2): DGGITQSPKYLFRKEGQNVTLSCEQNLNHDAMYWYRQDPGQGLRLIYYSQIVNDFQKGDIAEGYSVSREKKESFPLTVTSAQKNPTAFYLCASTLSGTNGYTFGSGTRLTVV.

This clone showed up just once. This rearrangement joins TRBV4-3 to TRBJ2-7, with D perhaps matching TRBD1 (6 bases). Deletions cut 3 bases from V and 3 bases from J, with 9 bases between. Per germline, CDR1 LGHNA and CDR2 YSLEER. This CDR3 is 13 amino acids long. CDR3 sequence: CASSQGAGYEQYF. In DNA form, the CDR3 reads TGCGCCAGCAGCCAGGGGGCGGGCTACGAGCAGTACTTC.

The chain recombines TRBV19 with TRBJ1-3, with D perhaps TRBD1 (5 bases). Germline loops: CDR1 LNHDA, CDR2 SQIVND (reference sequence). This CDR3 has 17 residues. Trimming left V 5 bases short and J 0 bases short, with 17 bases between. The CDR3 reads CASSPGGNRVSGNTIYF. CDR3 bases: TGTGCCAGTAGTCCGGGGGGTAATAGAGTCTCTGGAAACACCATATATTTT. Full variable domain (outside the CDR3, taken from reference TRBV19 and TRBJ1-3): DGGITQSPKYLFRKEGQNVTLSCEQNLNHDAMYWYRQDPGQGLRLIYYSQIVNDFQKGDIAEGYSVSREKKESFPLTVTSAQKNPTAFYLCASSPGGNRVSGNTIYFGEGSWLTVV.

This clone was recorded a few times. V usage is TRBV19 and J usage is TRBJ1-2; D remains ambiguous. Per the germline V gene, CDR1 is LNHDA and CDR2 is SQIVND (reference sequence). V lost 9 bases to trimming and J lost 4 bases, with 24 bases between them. The CDR3 is 16 amino acids. CDR3 sequence: CASHTREPRSTYGYTF. The CDR3 nucleotides read TGTGCCAGCCATACCCGGGAGCCCCGAAGTACCTATGGCTACACCTTC.

This chain uses TRBV3-1 (or the pseudogene TRBV3-2) with TRBJ2-1, with 9 bases fitting TRBD2. The V gene's germline CDR1 is LGHDT and CDR2 YNNKEL (reference sequence). CDR3 length: 11 residues. V lost 4 bases to trimming and J lost 12 bases; unmatched junction nucleotides: 1. CDR3 loop: CASSLRGGQFF. The CDR3 DNA is TGTGCCAGCAGCCTGCGGGGGGGGCAGTTCTTC.

The V call is TRBV27, the J call TRBJ1-4, with TRBD1 matching 10 bases. The ends lost 4 bases at V and 7 bases at J; junction bases unmatched: 6. The length of the CDR3 is 15 residues. Germline V gene sequence: CDR1 MNHEY, CDR2 SMNVEV (reference sequence). The DNA of the CDR3 is TGTGCCAGCAGTTCGAGGGACAGGGGTGGTGAAAAACTGTTTTTT. It codes for CASSSRDRGGEKLFF.

This CDR3 is CASSLVGVAGGISNEQFF. CDR3 DNA: TGTGCCAGCAGCTTAGTTGGGGTAGCGGGAGGAATTAGCAATGAGCAGTTCTTC. The chain links TRBV7-9 to TRBJ2-1; 10 nucleotides agree with TRBD2. J gave up 6 bases and V 1 base, and 12 bases lay outside the gene matches. Germline lookup yields CDR1 SEHNR and CDR2 FQNEAQ (reference sequence). The CDR3 covers 18 residues. Filled out from reference TRBV7-9 and TRBJ2-1, the complete variable domain reads DTGVSQNPRHKITKRGQNVTFRCDPISEHNRLYWYRQTLGQGPEFLTYFQNEAQLEKSRLLSDRFSAERPKGSFSTLEIQRTEQGDSAMYLCASSLVGVAGGISNEQFFGPGTRLTVL.

This clone has just a few counts. The V call is TRBV11-1, the J call TRBJ1-4; 10 bases line up with TRBD1. The CDR3 is made up of 15 amino acids. CDR1 and CDR2 (germline): SGHAT, FQDESV (reference sequence). V shed 5 bases, J shed 6 bases, and the junction held 6 bases outside the gene matches. The CDR3 DNA reads as TGTGCCAGCAGCCGGCGGGACAGGGGAGATGAAAAACTGTTTTTT. It codes for CASSRRDRGDEKLFF.

The V and J genes are TRBV7-9 and TRBJ1-1; no firm D call. This CDR3 is built from 12 residues. V shed 2 bases and J shed 6 bases, with 7 bases lying between them. CDR1 and CDR2 from the germline V gene are SEHNR and FQNEAQ (reference sequence). The CDR3 here is CASSLFGAEAFF. The CDR3 bases are TGTGCCAGCAGCTTATTCGGGGCTGAAGCTTTCTTT.

The gene calls are TRBV19 and TRBJ1-5; D is ambiguous. The germline V and J ends were trimmed by 3 bases and 4 bases, with 10 bases remaining between them. Looked up from germline, CDR1 is LNHDA and CDR2 is SQIVND (reference sequence). The CDR3 has 14 amino acids. The CDR3 loop is CASSIAGGNQPQHF. The CDR3 nucleotides read TGTGCCAGTAGTATTGCGGGAGGAAATCAGCCCCAGCATTTT.

This sequence joins TRBV5-6 and TRBJ1-3; D is undetermined. Trimming removed 1 base at V and 0 bases at J, with 11 bases between. Germline V gene data show CDR1 as SGHDT and CDR2 as YYEEEE. The CDR3 is 16 residues long. The CDR3 spells CASSLFLTYSGNTIYF. Written as DNA, the CDR3 is TGTGCCAGCAGCTTGTTTCTAACCTACTCTGGAAACACCATATATTTT.

The V and J genes are TRBV11-3 and TRBJ2-5, with a possible D match to TRBD2 (5 bases). CDR3 length equals 17 residues. Germline values: CDR1 SGHNT, CDR2 YENEEA. V lost 1 base to trimming and J lost 2 bases, with 17 bases between them. The CDR3 nucleotides are TGTGCCAGCAGCTTAGGACGCGGCCGGGGATTTCAAGAGACCCAGTACTTC. Residues: CASSLGRGRGFQETQYF.

The chain carries TRBV19 and TRBJ2-2; TRBD1 agrees at 9 bases. CDR3 size: 16 residues. With V trimmed by 4 bases and J by 4 bases, 7 bases remained unmatched. Germline V CDR1 and CDR2: LNHDA, SQIVND (reference sequence). CDR3 bases: TGTGCCAGTAGTAGAAAGGGGACAGGGAGCACCGGGGAGCTGTTTTTT. This encodes CASSRKGTGSTGELFF.

The chain couples TRBV12-1 to TRBJ2-3; the D call in the table, TRBD1, was not verified against the DNA. TRBV12-1 is annotated as a pseudogene. The CDR3 is 16 amino acids. The chain's CDR3 is CASSFRDGPGTDTQYF. The CDR3 region has the DNA TGTGCCAGCAGCTTTAGAGATGGGCCAGGCACAGATACGCAGTATTTT.